These 2 T cell receptor beta chains share one sample of origin, sequenced in a study of long-term antiretroviral therapy in people with HIV. Survey-level resolution applied to immunoSEQ assay v3.0. The repertoire was sequenced with immunoSEQ multiplex PCR; TCRdb's copy has only in-frame clones and lacks some. Seen here are 30,000 to 40,000 clones, 83% observed once, and the top ten hold 6.5% to 9.5%. The specimen was unsorted PBMCs, collected 0.4 years before starting antiretroviral therapy. These receptor sequences come from a young man with HIV.

This chain uses TRBV6-1 with TRBJ2-1; D gene uncertain. Germline-derived CDR1 and CDR2 are MNHNS and SASEGT. Between the trimmed V and J ends, which lost 3 bases and 1 base, there was a span of 4 bases. This CDR3 is 13 amino acids long. The CDR3 nucleotides are TGTGCCAGCAGTGACCGGTCCTACAATGAGCAGTTCTTC. Translating it yields CASSDRSYNEQFF.

This chain links TRBV11-1 with TRBJ2-7; D is possibly TRBD1 (5 bases). The CDR3 has 14 amino acids. The germline V and J ends were trimmed by 5 bases and 3 bases, with 14 bases remaining between them. Germline V gene data show CDR1 as SGHAT and CDR2 as FQDESV (reference sequence). The CDR3 sequence is CASSPPGPRYEQYF. In DNA form, the CDR3 reads TGTGCCAGCAGCCCCCCAGGGCCCCGCTACGAGCAGTACTTC.